The sequence of this T cell receptor beta chain was determined in a study of blood T cell repertoires in COVID-19. Study details: There were acute and convalescent COVID-19 samples, and they came from the United States, Italy and Spain. The cDNA or gDNA used as material had been derived from T cells, B-cell-depleted T cells, or PBMCs.

Original processing notes: The assay estimated nucleated cells by amplifying reference gene primers. Generated by immunoSEQ multiplex PCR, the TCRdb table keeps only in-frame clones and is missing some. V and J calls and clone size follow that table, whereas D and trimming were derived from the DNA. Of approximately 70,000 clones in the sample, approximately 89% were seen once. For this clone: The same CDR3 can be traced to other DNA sequences in this sample.

The V gene end was trimmed by 4 bases and the J gene end by 2 bases; junction bases not matched to a gene: 3. This CDR3 comprises 14 residues. CDR1 and CDR2 from the germline V gene are SGDLS and YYNGEE. The chain employs TRBV9 and TRBJ2-7, with TRBD1 matching 10 bases. Specimen: peripheral blood. This clonotype was sampled from a human donor in a cohort sampled during active COVID-19. The chain's CDR3 is CASSPGTGAYEQYF. The CDR3 bases are TGTGCCAGCAGCCCGGGGACAGGGGCCTACGAGCAGTACTTC. The variable domain in full, completed from reference TRBV9 and TRBJ2-7, reads DSGVTQTPKHLITATGQRVTLRCSPRSGDLSVYWYQQSLDQGLQFLIQYYNGEERAKGNILERFSAQQFPDLHSELNLSSLELGDSALYFCASSPGTGAYEQYFGPGTRLTVT.